Sequencing of this T cell receptor (beta chain) was carried out in a study of breast tumors, draining lymph nodes, adjacent tissues. Notes on the study in general: Tumors had less TCR diversity than lymph nodes, more than nontumor tissue. Tumor T cell lymph node origin was a supported hypothesis, not proven. The data were judged consistent with most tumor T cells coming from lymph node and expanding in tumor. Tumor and nontumor repertoires were significantly more similar in luminal-like than in basal-like breast cancer.

The germline V gene has CDR1 SEHNR and CDR2 FQNEAQ (reference sequence). This CDR3 is built from 15 residues. Breast cancer patients provided tissue from their axillary draining lymph nodes. On this clonotype: Its antigen is not identified. A junction boundary mismatches the germline segment, possibly from a read error.

TCRdb processed the multiplex PCR reads anew with MiXCR; each CDR3 protein has one entry. The sample consists of 190,000 or so distinct CDR3 sequences, around 29% of them appearing once. V is TRBV7-9 and J is TRBJ2-1; weak D call: TRBD2 (5 bases). The receptor's source is a female donor with breast cancer. Some clones in this sample may be carry-over from other donors' samples. The specimen was axillary lymph node tissue. The CDR3 spells CASSIAEGVANEQFF. In nucleotides, the CDR3 is TGTGCCAGCAGCATAGCTGAGGGAGTAGCCAATGAGCAGTTCTTC.